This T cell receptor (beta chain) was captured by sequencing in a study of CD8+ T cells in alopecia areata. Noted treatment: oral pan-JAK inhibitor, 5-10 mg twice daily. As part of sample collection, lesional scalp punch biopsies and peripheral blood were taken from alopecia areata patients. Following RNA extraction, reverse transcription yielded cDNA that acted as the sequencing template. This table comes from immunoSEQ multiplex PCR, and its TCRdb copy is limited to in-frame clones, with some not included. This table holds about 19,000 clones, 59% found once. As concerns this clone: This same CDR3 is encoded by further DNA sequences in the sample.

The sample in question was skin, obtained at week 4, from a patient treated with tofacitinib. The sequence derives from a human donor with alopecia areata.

The CDR3 here is CASSADSYGYTF. In DNA form, the CDR3 reads TGTGCCAGCAGCGCGGACAGCTATGGCTACACCTTC. The V and J genes are TRBV7-2 and TRBJ1-2; D is possibly TRBD1 (6 bases). Germline assignment: CDR1 SGHTA and CDR2 FQGNSA. The CDR3 consists of 12 residues. V was trimmed by 5 bases and J by 4 bases, leaving 8 bases between them.